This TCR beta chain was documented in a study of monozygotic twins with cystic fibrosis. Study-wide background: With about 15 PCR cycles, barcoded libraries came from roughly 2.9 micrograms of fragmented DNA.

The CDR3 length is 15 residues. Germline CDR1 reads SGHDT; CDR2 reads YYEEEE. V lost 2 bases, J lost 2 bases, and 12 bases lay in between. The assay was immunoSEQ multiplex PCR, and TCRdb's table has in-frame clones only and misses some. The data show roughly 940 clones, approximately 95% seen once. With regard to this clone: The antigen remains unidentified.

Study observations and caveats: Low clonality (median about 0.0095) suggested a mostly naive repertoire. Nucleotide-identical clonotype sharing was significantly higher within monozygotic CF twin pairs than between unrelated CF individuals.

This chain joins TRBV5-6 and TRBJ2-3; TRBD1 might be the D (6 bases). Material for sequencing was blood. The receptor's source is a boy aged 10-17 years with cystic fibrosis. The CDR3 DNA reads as TGTGCCAGCAGCTTAGCGACAGGACTCACAGATACGCAGTATTTT. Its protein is CASSLATGLTDTQYF. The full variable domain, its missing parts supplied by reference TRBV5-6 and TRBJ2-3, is DAGVTQSPTHLIKTRGQQVTLRCSPKSGHDTVSWYQQALGQGPQFIFQYYEEEERQRGNFPDRFSGHQFPNYSSELNVNALLLGDSALYLCASSLATGLTDTQYFGPGTRLTVL.